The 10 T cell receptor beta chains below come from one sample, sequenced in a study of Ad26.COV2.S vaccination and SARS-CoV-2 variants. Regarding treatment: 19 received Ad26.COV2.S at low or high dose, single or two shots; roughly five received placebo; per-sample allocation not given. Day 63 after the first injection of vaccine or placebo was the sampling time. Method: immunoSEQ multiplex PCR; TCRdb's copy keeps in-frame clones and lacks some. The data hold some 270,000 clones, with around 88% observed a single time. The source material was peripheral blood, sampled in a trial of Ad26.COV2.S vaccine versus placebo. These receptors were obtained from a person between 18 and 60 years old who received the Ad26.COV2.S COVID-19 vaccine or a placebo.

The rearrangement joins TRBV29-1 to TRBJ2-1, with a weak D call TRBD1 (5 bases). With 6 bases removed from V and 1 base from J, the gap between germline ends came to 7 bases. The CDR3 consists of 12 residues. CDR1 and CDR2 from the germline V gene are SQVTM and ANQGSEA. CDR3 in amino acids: CSVDSSYNEQFF. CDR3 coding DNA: TGCAGCGTCGACAGTTCCTACAATGAGCAGTTCTTC.

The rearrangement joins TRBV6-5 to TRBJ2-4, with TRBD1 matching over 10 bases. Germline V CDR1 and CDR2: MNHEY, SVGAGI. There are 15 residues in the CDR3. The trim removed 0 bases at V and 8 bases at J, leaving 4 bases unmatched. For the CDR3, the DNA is TGTGCCAGCAGTTACTCGGGGACAGGGGTGGACATTCAGTACTTC. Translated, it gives CASSYSGTGVDIQYF.

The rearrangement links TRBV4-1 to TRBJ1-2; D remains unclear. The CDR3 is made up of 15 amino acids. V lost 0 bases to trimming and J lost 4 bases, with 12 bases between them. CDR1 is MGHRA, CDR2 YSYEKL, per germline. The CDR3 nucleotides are TGCGCCAGCAGCCAAGATCCGGACTCCCGCTATGGCTACACCTTC. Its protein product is CASSQDPDSRYGYTF.

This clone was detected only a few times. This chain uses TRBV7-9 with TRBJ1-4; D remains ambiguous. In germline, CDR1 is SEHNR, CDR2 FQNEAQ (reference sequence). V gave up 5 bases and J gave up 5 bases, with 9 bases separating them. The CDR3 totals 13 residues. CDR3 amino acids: CASSIRPNEKLFF. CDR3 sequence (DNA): TGTGCCAGCAGCATTAGACCCAATGAAAAACTGTTTTTT.

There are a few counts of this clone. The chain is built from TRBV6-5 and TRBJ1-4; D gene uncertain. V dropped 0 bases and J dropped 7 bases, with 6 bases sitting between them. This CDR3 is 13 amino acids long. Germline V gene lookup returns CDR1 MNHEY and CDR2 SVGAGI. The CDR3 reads CASSYSMGEKLFF. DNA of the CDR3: TGTGCCAGCAGTTACTCGATGGGTGAAAAACTGTTTTTT.

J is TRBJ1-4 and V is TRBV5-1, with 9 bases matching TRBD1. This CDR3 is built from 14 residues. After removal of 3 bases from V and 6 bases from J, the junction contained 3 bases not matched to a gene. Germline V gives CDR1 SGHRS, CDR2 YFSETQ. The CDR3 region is CASSSQGADEKLFF. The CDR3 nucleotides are TGCGCCAGCAGCTCACAGGGGGCAGATGAAAAACTGTTTTTT.

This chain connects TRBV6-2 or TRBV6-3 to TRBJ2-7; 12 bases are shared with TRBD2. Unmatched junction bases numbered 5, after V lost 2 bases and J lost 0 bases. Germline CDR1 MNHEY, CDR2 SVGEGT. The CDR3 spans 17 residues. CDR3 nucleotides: TGTGCCAGCAGTTACAGGAGGACTAGCGGGGACTCCTACGAGCAGTACTTC. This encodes CASSYRRTSGDSYEQYF.

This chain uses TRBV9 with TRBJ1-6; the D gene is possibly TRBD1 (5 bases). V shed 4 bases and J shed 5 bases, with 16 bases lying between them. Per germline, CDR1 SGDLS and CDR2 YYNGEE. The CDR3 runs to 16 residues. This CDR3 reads CASSRRGGRDNSPLHF. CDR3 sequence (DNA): TGTGCCAGCAGCCGGCGGGGGGGAAGAGATAATTCACCCCTCCACTTT.

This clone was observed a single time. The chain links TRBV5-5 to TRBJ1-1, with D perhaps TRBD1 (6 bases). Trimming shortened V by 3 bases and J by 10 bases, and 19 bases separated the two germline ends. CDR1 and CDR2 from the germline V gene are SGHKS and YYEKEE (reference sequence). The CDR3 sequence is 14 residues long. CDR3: CASSSTARGLVAFF. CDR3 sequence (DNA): TGTGCCAGCAGCTCGACGGCCCGGGGGCTAGTAGCTTTCTTT.

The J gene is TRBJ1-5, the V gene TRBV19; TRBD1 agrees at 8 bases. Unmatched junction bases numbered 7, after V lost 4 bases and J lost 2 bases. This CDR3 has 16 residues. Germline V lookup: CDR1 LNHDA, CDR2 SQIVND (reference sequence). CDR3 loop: CASSSPDRAGNQPQHF. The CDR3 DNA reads TGTGCCAGTAGTAGCCCGGACAGGGCTGGCAATCAGCCCCAGCATTTT. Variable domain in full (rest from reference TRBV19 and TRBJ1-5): DGGITQSPKYLFRKEGQNVTLSCEQNLNHDAMYWYRQDPGQGLRLIYYSQIVNDFQKGDIAEGYSVSREKKESFPLTVTSAQKNPTAFYLCASSSPDRAGNQPQHFGDGTRLSIL.